A selection of T cell receptor beta chains follows, all from one sample in a study of cytomegalovirus exposure and HLA in healthy donors. Some clones are missing from TCRdb's copy, which holds only in-frame ones; the method was immunoSEQ multiplex PCR. Reported are fewer than 85,000 clones; the ten largest clones contain over 4%. Source material: PBMCs. The source of these receptors is a woman aged 40 to 49 in good health and CMV-seropositive. The CDR3 runs from the conserved cysteine through the conserved F or W. The order of the fields is J gene, D gene, V gene, CDR3 protein, CDR3 DNA. The D gene is left open where the match is weak.

>TRBJ2-2|TRBD2|TRBV5-1
CASTPGAGGPSNTGELFF
TGCGCCAGCACCCCGGGTGCGGGAGGGCCCTCGAACACCGGGGAGCTGTTTTTT
>TRBJ2-1|-|TRBV5-6
CASREQGRAYNEQFF
TGTGCCAGCAGAGAGCAGGGGAGGGCCTACAATGAGCAGTTCTTC
>TRBJ2-3|TRBD2|TRBV9
CASSAPLAAAPDTQYF
TGTGCCAGCAGCGCCCCACTAGCGGCAGCCCCAGATACGCAGTATTTT
>TRBJ2-7|-|TRBV2
CASRSGLNYEQYF
TGTGCCAGCAGATCGGGACTGAACTACGAGCAGTACTTC
>TRBJ2-7|TRBD2|TRBV27
CASSTKGPNLAGGYEQYF
TGTGCCAGCAGTACAAAAGGGCCCAACCTAGCGGGAGGGTACGAGCAGTACTTC
>TRBJ2-7|-|TRBV6-6
CASSYRDTYEQYF
TGTGCCAGCAGTTACCGGGACACCTACGAGCAGTACTTC
>TRBJ1-1|TRBD1|TRBV30
CASSRDRGEAFF
TGTGCCTCCTCCCGGGACAGGGGCGAAGCTTTCTTT
>TRBJ2-5|TRBD2|TRBV5-1
CASSLGALAGGVETQYF
TGCGCCAGCAGCTTGGGTGCCCTAGCGGGGGGCGTTGAGACCCAGTACTTC
>TRBJ1-5|TRBD1|TRBV4-3
CASSPSTGGSNQPQHF
TGCGCCAGCAGTCCCTCGACAGGGGGGAGCAATCAGCCCCAGCATTTT
>TRBJ1-1|-|TRBV5-6
CASSLAQDTEAFF
TGTGCCAGCAGCTTGGCCCAGGACACTGAAGCTTTCTTT
>TRBJ1-3|TRBD1|TRBV5-4
CASSLGQGQSRLSGNTIYF
TGTGCCAGCAGCCTAGGACAGGGGCAAAGTCGCCTCTCTGGAAACACCATATATTTT
>TRBJ2-7|-|TRBV27
CASSSTLGHSYEQYF
TGTGCCAGCAGTTCAACCCTGGGACATAGCTACGAGCAGTACTTC
>TRBJ2-5|-|TRBV6-5
CASSIGARWTQYF
TGTGCCAGCAGTATAGGGGCCAGGTGGACCCAGTACTTC
>TRBJ1-1|TRBD1|TRBV4-1
CASSPKPGTGREASF
TGCGCCAGCAGCCCAAAACCGGGGACAGGGCGGGAAGCTTCCTTT
>TRBJ2-5|TRBD1|TRBV29-1
CSAKTGGLETQYF
TGCAGCGCAAAGACAGGGGGCTTAGAGACCCAGTACTTC
>TRBJ2-1|-|TRBV7-3
CASSSLPGLRSYNEQFF
TGTGCCAGCAGCTCTCTTCCTGGTCTTCGGTCCTACAATGAGCAGTTCTTC
>TRBJ2-3|-|TRBV27
CASTYSPGSLTDTQYF
TGTGCCAGCACCTACAGCCCGGGGAGTTTGACAGATACGCAGTATTTT
>TRBJ1-1|TRBD1|TRBV6-5
CASIRQGGTEAFF
TGTGCCAGCATTCGACAGGGTGGCACTGAAGCTTTCTTT
>TRBJ1-1|-|TRBV29-1
CSVARLLNTEAFF
TGCAGCGTTGCGAGACTCCTAAACACTGAAGCTTTCTTT
>TRBJ1-4|TRBD1|TRBV28
CASSNGQGASEKLFF
TGTGCCAGCAGTAACGGACAGGGGGCGAGTGAAAAACTGTTTTTT
>TRBJ1-1|-|TRBV11-2
CASSLDRAGRLNTEAFF
TGTGCCAGCAGCTTAGATCGGGCGGGGAGGCTGAACACTGAAGCTTTCTTT
>TRBJ2-1|TRBD2|TRBV4-1
CASSQDSGTSGGGQFF
TGCGCCAGCAGCCAAGATTCCGGGACTAGCGGGGGAGGGCAGTTCTTC
>TRBJ2-1|-|TRBV28
CASSGGAASSYNEQFF
TGTGCCAGCAGTGGGGGGGCGGCAAGCTCCTACAATGAGCAGTTCTTC
>TRBJ2-5|-|TRBV6-1
CASSEGAKPKQYF
TGTGCCAGCAGTGAAGGCGCGAAACCTAAGCAGTACTTC
>TRBJ2-3|TRBD2|TRBV5-1
CASSSQTSGSGTDTQYF
TGCGCCAGCAGCTCGCAGACTAGCGGGAGTGGCACAGATACGCAGTATTTT
>TRBJ2-3|TRBD2|TRBV2
CASAGLRGDTQYF
TGTGCCAGCGCGGGACTACGAGGGGATACGCAGTATTTT
>TRBJ1-2|-|TRBV7-9
CASSLGRPVNGYTF
TGTGCCAGCAGCTTGGGGCGCCCCGTGAATGGCTACACCTTC
>TRBJ2-1|-|TRBV9
CASSVVGLYNEQFF
TGTGCCAGCAGCGTAGTAGGACTTTACAATGAGCAGTTCTTC
>TRBJ1-1|TRBD1|TRBV13
CASSTPQGTTEAFF
TGTGCCAGCAGCACCCCACAGGGGACCACTGAAGCTTTCTTT
>TRBJ2-1|-|TRBV7-9
CASSSLGVGRGDGHNEQFF
TGTGCCAGCAGCTCTCTTGGGGTCGGGAGAGGGGATGGTCACAATGAGCAGTTCTTC
>TRBJ2-3|-|TRBV5-1
CASSLEPGGDTQYF
TGCGCCAGCAGCTTGGAGCCCGGCGGAGATACGCAGTATTTT
>TRBJ2-3|-|TRBV5-1
CASSSAAGSTDTQYF
TGCGCCAGCAGCTCGGCGGCGGGAAGCACAGATACGCAGTATTTT
>TRBJ2-7|-|TRBV9
CASGVGGVEQYF
TGTGCCAGCGGCGTCGGTGGAGTCGAGCAGTACTTC
>TRBJ2-2|TRBD2|TRBV5-1
CASSLEASGGADTGELFF
TGCGCCAGCAGCTTGGAGGCTAGCGGGGGGGCGGACACCGGGGAGCTGTTTTTT
>TRBJ2-7|TRBD1|TRBV7-8
CASSVKQGAKGAEQYF
TGTGCCAGCAGCGTCAAACAGGGGGCGAAGGGTGCCGAGCAGTACTTC
>TRBJ1-5|-|TRBV7-8
CASSMDSANQPQHF
TGTGCCAGCAGCATGGACAGTGCCAATCAGCCCCAGCATTTT
>TRBJ1-1|TRBD1|TRBV7-2
CASSRTGGGEAFF
TGTGCCAGCAGCCGAACAGGGGGCGGTGAAGCTTTCTTT